The next 14 T cell receptor beta chains were all read from a single sample in a study of T cell repertoires in cytomegalovirus infection. MiXCR was run by TCRdb on the reads, yielding one entry per CDR3 protein. Found here are some 200,000 distinct CDR3 sequences, about a tenth of them singletons; the top ten hold about 4.6%. Sequenced material: PBMCs. The receptor set was obtained from a human donor in good health (CMV status not recorded). Some clones in this sample may be carry-over from other donors' samples.

The chain employs TRBV28 and TRBJ2-2, with TRBD2 matching 8 bases. This CDR3 comprises 16 residues. J gave up 4 bases and V 3 bases, and 7 bases lay outside the gene matches. Germline CDR1 is MDHEN and CDR2 is SYDVKM. As DNA, the CDR3 is TGTGCCAGCAGTTTGGGTCTAGCGGGCACCACCGGGGAGCTGTTTTTT. It is translated as CASSLGLAGTTGELFF.

In its sample, this clonotype was seen many times. The chain links TRBV7-2 to TRBJ1-4; D unresolved. The CDR3 has 13 amino acids. Germline values: CDR1 SGHTA, CDR2 FQGNSA. V was clipped by 5 bases and J by 3 bases, with 7 bases between them. The chain's CDR3 is CASSPGPNEKLFF. CDR3 sequence (DNA): TGTGCCAGCAGCCCGGGTCCTAATGAAAAACTGTTTTTT.

This clonotype was observed many times. The chain combines TRBV6-6 with TRBJ2-3; 7 bases line up with TRBD1. V was clipped by 11 bases and J by 0 bases; unmatched bases: 8. The CDR3 has 14 amino acids. Per germline, CDR1 MNHNY and CDR2 SVGAGI (reference sequence). In DNA, the CDR3 is TGTGCCGGGAACAGGGGTCCGAGCACAGATACGCAGTATTTT. Its protein product is CAGNRGPSTDTQYF.

This clonotype was seen many times. This sequence joins TRBV7-8 and TRBJ1-2; D call uncertain. Germline V CDR1 and CDR2: SGHVS, FQNEAQ. Deletions cut 5 bases from V and 1 base from J, with 14 bases between. There are 15 residues in the CDR3. This chain's CDR3 is CASSPQKTRNYGYTF. DNA for the CDR3: TGTGCCAGCAGCCCCCAAAAAACTCGTAACTATGGCTACACCTTC.

This clonotype was seen ten or more times. The rearrangement links TRBV5-4 to TRBJ2-5; no clear D. The ends were cut back, 0 bases at V and 3 bases at J, with 9 bases in the middle. Germline lookup yields CDR1 SGHNT and CDR2 YYREEE (reference sequence). CDR3 size: 14 residues. The CDR3 loop is CASSLGGNKETQYF. The CDR3 region has the DNA TGTGCCAGCAGCTTGGGGGGAAATAAAGAGACCCAGTACTTC.

The chain combines TRBV10-2 with TRBJ2-7, with 9 nucleotides matching TRBD1. J lost 3 bases, V lost 6 bases, and 6 bases had no gene match. The CDR3 loop spans 14 amino acids. Per the germline V gene, CDR1 is WSHSY and CDR2 is SAAADI. CDR3 sequence: CASRLTGGDYEQYF. CDR3 bases: TGCGCCAGCAGATTGACAGGGGGAGACTACGAGCAGTACTTC.

This clonotype was observed at least ten times. V is TRBV6-2 or TRBV6-3 and J is TRBJ1-1; no clear D gene. CDR1 is MNHEY and CDR2 is SVGEGT in the germline V gene. V was clipped by 10 bases and J by 7 bases, with 19 bases between them. CDR3 length equals 13 residues. The CDR3, as DNA: TGTGCCACCACCCCTGAAAGGGCTAATGAAGCTTTCTTT. It specifies CATTPERANEAFF.

This clonotype was observed many times. The V call is TRBV12-3 or TRBV12-4, the J call TRBJ1-5; D is ambiguous. V lost 2 bases, J lost 4 bases, and 6 bases lay in between. The length of the CDR3 is 13 residues. CDR3 in DNA: TGTGCCAGCAGTTTAACGCGAAATCAGCCCCAGCATTTT. Translated: CASSLTRNQPQHF.

The table lists this clonotype with a few counts. The rearrangement links TRBV2 to TRBJ2-2; D is unresolved. The V gene's germline CDR1 is SNHLY and CDR2 FYNNEI. V lost 5 bases and J lost 6, with 10 bases in between. The CDR3 extends over 13 amino acids. Here the CDR3 DNA reads TGTGCCAGCAGTAGTAGCCAGGCCGGGGAGCTGTTTTTT. Protein: CASSSSQAGELFF. The full variable domain, in which reference TRBV2 and TRBJ2-2 provide the parts outside the CDR3, is EPEVTQTPSHQVTQMGQEVILRCVPISNHLYFYWYRQILGQKVEFLVSFYNNEISEKSEIFDDQFSVERPDGSNFTLKIRSTKLEDSAMYFCASSSSQAGELFFGEGSRLTVL.

This chain links TRBV7-9 with TRBJ1-2; no clear D. The CDR3 has 13 amino acids. Germline V gene data show CDR1 as SEHNR and CDR2 as FQNEAQ (reference sequence). V was clipped by 5 bases and J by 5 bases, with 12 bases between them. Written as DNA, the CDR3 is TGTGCCAGCAGCCGGACGGAGCAGTATGGCTACACCTTC. Its translation is CASSRTEQYGYTF.

This clonotype has at least ten counts. CDR3 in amino acids: CASSFAGGTDTQYF. The CDR3 DNA sequence: TGTGCCAGCAGCTTCGCGGGGGGCACAGATACGCAGTATTTT. The rearrangement uses TRBV7-9 and TRBJ2-3, with 7 bases fitting TRBD2. The length of the CDR3 is 14 residues. The germline gives CDR1 SEHNR, CDR2 FQNEAQ (reference sequence). Germline trimming cut 3 bases from V and 1 base from J; bases unmatched to any gene: 1.

This clonotype has only a few counts. The V gene is TRBV4-2, the J gene TRBJ2-1; 13 bases fit TRBD2. V gave up 2 bases and J gave up 2 bases; unmatched junction bases: 6. Germline assignment: CDR1 LGHNA and CDR2 YNFKEQ. The CDR3 sequence is 18 residues long. The CDR3 spells CASSQLGTSGTPYNEQFF. CDR3 coding DNA: TGTGCCAGCAGCCAATTAGGGACTAGCGGGACTCCCTACAATGAGCAGTTCTTC.

This clonotype was seen only a few times. The chain employs TRBV12-3 or TRBV12-4 and TRBJ1-6; possibly TRBD1 for D (5 bases). Trimming shortened V by 3 bases and J by 6 bases, and 15 bases separated the two germline ends. The CDR3 has 16 residues. This chain's CDR3 is CASSFGQRGSNSPLHF. The DNA of the CDR3 is TGTGCCAGCAGTTTCGGGCAGCGGGGGAGTAATTCACCCCTCCACTTT.

The V gene is TRBV29-1, the J gene TRBJ1-1; no clear D gene. In germline, CDR1 is SQVTM, CDR2 ANQGSEA. The CDR3 covers 13 residues. V lost 0 bases and J 7 bases, leaving 12 bases between the germline ends. The CDR3 DNA is TGCAGCGTTGAAGATAGAAAGGATTATGAAGCTTTCTTT. The encoded protein is CSVEDRKDYEAFF.